The rows below give T cell receptor beta chains drawn from one sample of a study of blood T cell repertoires in COVID-19. TCRdb's table, derived via immunoSEQ multiplex PCR, lists solely in-frame clones and lacks some. The table includes 250,000 to 300,000 clones, 70% to 90% detected once. The sample was PBMCs or T cells enriched from blood (not recorded which). The receptors were gathered from a woman aged 60-75 years in a cohort exposed to, infected with or recovered from COVID-19 (not recorded which). The CDR3 runs from the conserved cysteine through the conserved F or W. The order of the fields is D gene, clone size, J gene, V gene, CDR3 protein, CDR3 DNA. D genes are given only for firm matches. Size tells how often a clone was seen (once, few, many) or the class of an expanded clone, and some rows leave it out.

D gene: .
clone size: .
J gene: TRBJ1-4
V gene: TRBV19
CDR3 protein: CASSILPRQNEKLFF
CDR3 DNA: TGTGCCAGTAGTATCCTCCCCCGACAGAATGAAAAACTGTTTTTT

D gene: .
clone size: .
J gene: TRBJ1-6
V gene: TRBV2
CDR3 protein: CASSYSSSYNSPLHF
CDR3 DNA: TGTGCCAGCAGCTACAGTAGCTCCTATAATTCACCCCTCCACTTT

D gene: TRBD2
clone size: .
J gene: TRBJ2-7
V gene: TRBV9
CDR3 protein: CASSVGGGLHYEQYF
CDR3 DNA: TGTGCCAGCAGCGTAGGCGGGGGGCTCCATTACGAGCAGTACTTC

D gene: .
clone size: .
J gene: TRBJ2-7
V gene: TRBV28
CDR3 protein: CASSPSSKGSGEQYF
CDR3 DNA: TGTGCCAGCAGTCCCTCTTCGAAAGGGAGCGGCGAGCAGTACTTC

D gene: .
clone size: .
J gene: TRBJ1-2
V gene: TRBV11-2
CDR3 protein: CASSLDQGFGYTF
CDR3 DNA: TGTGCCAGCAGCTTAGATCAGGGTTTTGGCTACACCTTC

D gene: TRBD1
clone size: .
J gene: TRBJ2-2
V gene: TRBV7-9
CDR3 protein: CASSSPGQGIEELFF
CDR3 DNA: TGTGCCAGCAGCTCCCCCGGACAGGGGATCGAGGAGCTGTTTTTT

D gene: TRBD1
clone size: .
J gene: TRBJ2-1
V gene: TRBV19
CDR3 protein: CASRAPDRGSYNEQFF
CDR3 DNA: TGTGCCAGTAGAGCCCCAGACAGGGGATCCTACAATGAGCAGTTCTTC

D gene: TRBD2
clone size: .
J gene: TRBJ2-3
V gene: TRBV15
CDR3 protein: CATSRKFAGVITDTQYF
CDR3 DNA: TGTGCCACCAGCAGAAAGTTCGCGGGAGTGATCACAGATACGCAGTATTTT

D gene: .
clone size: once
J gene: TRBJ2-2
V gene: TRBV28
CDR3 protein: CASGQGPNTGELFF
CDR3 DNA: TGTGCCAGCGGGCAGGGGCCGAACACCGGGGAGCTGTTTTTT

D gene: TRBD1
clone size: .
J gene: TRBJ2-7
V gene: TRBV4-2
CDR3 protein: CASSDRESTYEQYF
CDR3 DNA: TGTGCCAGCAGCGACAGGGAATCTACCTACGAGCAGTACTTC